The next 13 T cell receptor beta chains were all read from a single sample in a study of long-term antiretroviral therapy in people with HIV. Assay version v3.0 of immunoSEQ was used, and it was run at survey level. Sequencing used immunoSEQ multiplex PCR; TCRdb keeps in-frame clones, though not all of them. The table lists about 14,000 clones, nearly 85% of them singletons. The sequencing used unsorted PBMCs, collected 1.8 years before starting antiretroviral therapy. All receptors come from a middle-aged woman with HIV.

The J gene is TRBJ1-1, the V gene TRBV14, with a possible D match to TRBD1 (5 bases). With 7 bases removed from V and 0 bases from J, the gap between germline ends came to 18 bases. Looked up from germline, CDR1 is SGHDN and CDR2 is FVKESK. The CDR3 contains 16 residues. DNA of the CDR3: TGTGCCAGCAAGCTCCCCCGAACGGACATGAACACTGAAGCTTTCTTT. Its protein product is CASKLPRTDMNTEAFF. The full variable domain, completed using reference TRBV14 and TRBJ1-1, is EAGVTQFPSHSVIEKGQTVTLRCDPISGHDNLYWYRRVMGKEIKFLLHFVKESKQDESGMPNNRFLAERTGGTYSTLKVQPAELEDSGVYFCASKLPRTDMNTEAFFGQGTRLTVV.

The chain carries TRBV28 and TRBJ2-7; the D is unclear. This CDR3 is 15 amino acids long. V lost 3 bases and J 1 base, leaving 13 bases between the germline ends. Germline V gene data show CDR1 as MDHEN and CDR2 as SYDVKM. The CDR3 reads CASSFRGTQSYEQYF. The CDR3, as DNA: TGTGCCAGCAGTTTCAGAGGTACACAATCCTACGAGCAGTACTTC.

This chain links TRBV6-5 with TRBJ1-2; 9 bases map to TRBD1. V lost 2 bases, J lost 4 bases, and 2 bases stayed unmatched. Germline V CDR1 and CDR2: MNHEY, SVGAGI. CDR3 length equals 14 residues. The CDR3 region has the DNA TGTGCCAGCAGTTACGGGACAGGGATCTATGGCTACACCTTC. It yields the protein CASSYGTGIYGYTF.

CDR3 amino acids: CASTPPGGQPQHF. In DNA form, the CDR3 reads TGTGCCAGCACCCCGCCCGGGGGTCAGCCCCAGCATTTT. This chain connects TRBV6-5 to TRBJ1-5; D might be TRBD1 (5 bases). Germline values: CDR1 MNHEY, CDR2 SVGAGI. V lost 7 bases and J lost 6, with 13 bases in between. The CDR3 loop spans 13 amino acids.

The rearrangement joins TRBV7-9 to TRBJ2-5; 7 nucleotides align to TRBD1. Germline-derived CDR1 and CDR2 are SEHNR and FQNEAQ (reference sequence). With 5 bases clipped from V and 4 bases from J, the junction kept 7 bases outside the gene matches. The CDR3 is made up of 14 amino acids. CDR3 DNA: TGTGCCAGCAGCCCACAGGGGATCGGAGAGACCCAGTACTTC. Translation gives CASSPQGIGETQYF.

The rearrangement uses TRBV2 and TRBJ1-2, with D perhaps TRBD1 (6 bases). Germline values: CDR1 SNHLY, CDR2 FYNNEI. Trimming cost V 2 bases and J 8 bases, with 18 bases left between them. The length of the CDR3 is 15 residues. The CDR3, as DNA: TGTGCCAGCAGTGAAACGGTACAGGGCCCAGAAGGCTACACCTTC. It specifies CASSETVQGPEGYTF. The full variable domain, in which reference TRBV2 and TRBJ1-2 provide the parts outside the CDR3, is EPEVTQTPSHQVTQMGQEVILRCVPISNHLYFYWYRQILGQKVEFLVSFYNNEISEKSEIFDDQFSVERPDGSNFTLKIRSTKLEDSAMYFCASSETVQGPEGYTFGSGTRLTVV.

CDR3 region: CASSYSGGLDTEAFF. The CDR3 nucleotides are TGTGCCAGCAGTTACTCGGGGGGGCTAGACACTGAAGCTTTCTTT. This rearrangement joins TRBV6-5 to TRBJ1-1; tentatively, D is TRBD1 (6 bases). The CDR3 has 15 amino acids. From germline, CDR1 is MNHEY and CDR2 SVGAGI. The V gene lost 0 bases and the J gene lost 3 bases, with 11 bases spanning the gap.

This rearrangement joins TRBV7-2 to TRBJ2-2, with D tentatively TRBD2 (5 bases). The CDR3 consists of 14 residues. In germline, CDR1 is SGHTA, CDR2 FQGNSA. The V end was cut by 5 bases, the J end by 5 bases, with 12 bases between. Here the CDR3 DNA reads TGTGCCAGCAGCACACTAGTGGGTACCGGGGAGCTGTTTTTT. This gives the protein CASSTLVGTGELFF.

As regards this clone: Sequence at one end of the junction differs from germline and may be a read error. The chain has TRBV7-2 and TRBJ2-7; 9 nucleotides agree with TRBD2. CDR1 and CDR2 (germline): SGHTA, FQGNSA. The CDR3 sequence is 16 residues long. CDR3 nucleotides: TGTGCCAGCAGCCCTATTAGCGGGAGCGCGTCCTATGAGCAGTACTTC. Amino acids: CASSPISGSASYEQYF.

The J gene is TRBJ2-1, the V gene TRBV4-3; D not certain. Deletions cut 0 bases from V and 9 bases from J, with 9 bases between. Germline assignment: CDR1 LGHNA and CDR2 YSLEER. This CDR3 contains 13 residues. This chain's CDR3 is CASSQDLDAEQFF. CDR3 DNA: TGCGCCAGCAGCCAAGATCTGGACGCTGAGCAGTTCTTC.

This chain connects TRBV2 to TRBJ1-2; D is undetermined. Germline V gene data show CDR1 as SNHLY and CDR2 as FYNNEI. The CDR3 consists of 12 residues. The CDR3 loop reads CDRKGSCYGYTF. The CDR3 region has the DNA TGTGACCGAAAAGGCAGTTGCTATGGCTACACCTTC.

This chain links TRBV12-5 with TRBJ2-3, with D uncertain. V lost 5 bases, J lost 3 bases, and 6 bases lay in between. CDR3 length equals 12 residues. Looked up from germline, CDR1 is LGHNT and CDR2 is FRNRAP. For the CDR3, the DNA is TGTGCTAGTGGTCAAGTTACAGATACGCAGTATTTT. Translating it yields CASGQVTDTQYF.

This clone was detected once. This chain joins TRBV6-5 and TRBJ1-1; D is unresolved. V shed 3 bases and J shed 3 bases, with 8 bases lying between them. The CDR3 consists of 13 residues. CDR1 and CDR2 (germline): MNHEY, SVGAGI. CDR3 amino acids: CASSYRGDTEAFF. The CDR3 nucleotides are TGTGCCAGCAGTTATAGAGGTGACACTGAAGCTTTCTTT.